This T cell receptor (beta chain) was retrieved from a study of blood T cell repertoires in COVID-19. At the level of the study: The cDNA or gDNA used as material had been derived from T cells, B-cell-depleted T cells, or PBMCs.

In the authors' methods: Estimates of nucleated cell counts were drawn from the amplification of reference gene primers. TCRdb keeps only in-frame clones here, not all; method: immunoSEQ multiplex PCR. The D gene and trimming were derived from the DNA, and the V and J assignments and clone size from that table. The profile shows 140,000 to 150,000 clones, around 84% of them singletons. The V gene lost 1 base and the J gene lost 2 bases, with 9 bases spanning the gap. The CDR3 is 14 residues long. Germline V lookup: CDR1 LNHDA, CDR2 SQIVND (reference sequence). The TCR comes from a man in his 60s with active or convalescent COVID-19. The rearrangement links TRBV19 to TRBJ2-7; D is unclear. Sequenced material: peripheral blood. The CDR3 is CASSIGASTYEQYF. CDR3 nucleotides: TGTGCCAGTAGTATAGGTGCGTCGACCTACGAGCAGTACTTC.